The source of this T cell receptor (beta chain) is a study of cytomegalovirus exposure and HLA in healthy donors (dated by TCRdb to about 2017). General notes on the study: In an earlier analysis of about 560 of the donors, less than 350 Gb of sequence data and approximately 120 million unique TCR beta sequences from about 179 million T cells were reported. Typing coverage differed by locus: A, B, C, DRB1 and DQB1 were typed in roughly 620-630 donors, DQA1 in about 510, DPA1 in approximately 610, and DPB1 in 450 to 480. To study patterns of TCR occurrence, a later analysis re-analyzed previously published TCR beta repertoires from 700 or so donors and added high-resolution HLA genotyping. To predict cytomegalovirus infection status, the study brought together high-throughput TCR immunosequencing, statistical association of individual TCRs with disease status, and machine learning. Among the roughly 370 genotyped donors, about 83% belonged to the genetic ancestry cluster associated with self-reported Caucasian donors. Among 398 genotyped donors of the cohort, an average of about 240,000 unique TCR beta nucleotide sequences were sequenced per donor, roughly 20% of them non-productive. In the later analysis, no new phenotypic data were used to find candidate immune exposures; instead, reliance was placed on TCR beta sequences and their occurrence across donors. HLA typing included class I and class II loci at four-digit resolution. In a later genetic analysis, genome-wide SNP genotypes for about 65% of the roughly 700 donors were used, and that subset was treated as a discovery cohort. The study aimed to test whether cataloging public T cell receptors could reveal signatures of past pathogen exposure. All discovery cohort repertoires had been generated using a single sequencing platform. Roughly five DR-DQ haplotypes were handled as single units for association and clustering, since linkage in the cohort was strong. In addition to the first cohort of approximately 650 subjects, a separate validation cohort of approximately 130 different subjects was used. The T cell repertoires of 666 subjects were profiled by immunosequencing and related to cytomegalovirus serostatus. Approximately 300 gigabases of sequencing data and 70 million to 95 million unique TCR sequences made up an early release that covered some 640 HLA-typed donors. Donor age, sex, ethnicity and CMV serostatus were collected together with the repertoire data. An earlier analysis of 587 of the donors applied high-throughput TCR beta sequencing to assess whether each TCR beta V gene segment acted as functional or pseudogenic.

Summary of the overall study and its limitations: Because counts were too low, about 18 rarely observed V segments, including chromosome 9 orphons, were excluded from the earlier analysis of several hundred of the donors. In a later analysis, about 16,000 TCR beta sequences were associated with specific HLA alleles at a false discovery rate of 0.05. In both the original and validation cohorts, the classifier was reported to diagnose cytomegalovirus status with high specificity and sensitivity. In a later analysis, TCR association rates were found to vary across HLA loci, with the most associated TCRs seen for DRB1 alleles and the fewest for HLA-C alleles. Most TCR sequences were observed very rarely across donors, whereas some public TCRs were present in many individuals. When HLA alleles, especially DR and DQ, strongly co-occurred, attributing TCR associations to individual alleles was difficult. HLA typing was unavailable for some donors at each locus, so association tests used only the typed subset. In an earlier analysis of 500 to 650 of the donors, most TCR beta V segments appeared in productive rearrangements about 87% or about 30% of the time, broadly matching IMGT annotations. In a later analysis, HLA-associated TCR beta chains showed more clonal expansion and lower generation probabilities than non-associated chains that were equally common. Because the 87-base-pair reads could not distinguish some IMGT-functional V segments, including TRBV6-2 and TRBV6-3, those segments were excluded. An association between a missense DCLRE1C variant and V-gene and J-gene trimming of TCR beta chains was found in a later genetic analysis and replicated in an independent cohort. A later analysis reported that several top co-occurrence clusters appeared linked to parvovirus B19, influenza, CMV and Epstein-Barr virus. According to a later genetic analysis, donors in an Asian-associated ancestry cluster had fewer N-insertions in productive TCRs than the approximately 710-donor mean. Roughly uniform sequencing depth across donors was assumed in presence/absence analyses, although this assumption may not hold. A few of the identified cytomegalovirus-associated TCR beta chains were confirmed in vitro to be specific for cytomegalovirus antigens. The cohort was sequenced for TCR beta chains only, and without alpha or paired-chain data the features that could be detected were limited. Correlated functional status among segregating V segments might be attributable to linkage disequilibrium, but an unknown experimental factor could not be ruled out. Immune exposure information for the cohort was limited to CMV serostatus. According to a later analysis, most CMV-associated TCR beta chains appeared to be HLA-restricted, and the HLA associations seemed to be driven largely by CMV exposure. The study listed 150 to 200 TCR beta chains as associated with cytomegalovirus. A further reported finding was that TCR beta sequences accurately predicted the HLA-A and HLA-B alleles for most subjects in the first cohort. The authors suggested that the approach could potentially be generalized to other disease states and immunological phenotypes. A cluster of highly shared sequence variants was judged likely to be a technical artifact of the sequencing pipeline.

Of note for this clone: Its antigen has not been determined. The input lacks base qualities; no much larger clone sits a single base away.

The CDR3 contains 13 residues, cysteine and phenylalanine counted. The only DNA kept is the CDR3, 39 bases in frame from the first base. CDR1 and CDR2 are drawn from the germline V gene: MDHEN, SYDVKM. In total, 500 to 700 healthy bone marrow donors made up the cohort. At the time of sampling, every cohort member was nominally healthy, though immune exposures that went unrecorded were likely present. The donor tested CMV seronegative, placing the donor among the 350 to 400 seronegative members of the cohort. A peripheral blood sample was provided by each donor, and peripheral blood mononuclear cells were used for TCR beta sequencing. The Qiagen DNeasy Blood Extraction Kit was used to extract genomic DNA from the blood cell samples. The method was the immunoSEQ multiplex PCR assay. A mixture of 60 forward primers for TCR Vbeta segments and 13 reverse primers for TCR Jbeta segments was used in the multiplex PCR. A multiplex PCR assay on genomic DNA amplified the CDR3 region of rearranged TCR beta genes. On the Illumina HiSeq System, the amplified TCR beta libraries were sequenced as 87-base-pair reads. Per the authors' processing: Across the 670 or so repertoires, a later analysis counted about 81 million unique TCR beta chains, 9.5 million to 12 million of which were shared by at least two donors. Raw reads were error-corrected and collapsed into unique sequences with a nearest-neighbor algorithm that merged closely related sequences to remove PCR and sequencing errors. To assign V, D and J gene segments, CDR3 sequences were aligned to IMGT reference sequences. For a sequence to be retained, at least a six-nucleotide match to both a V gene segment and a J gene segment was required. A rearrangement counted as productive if the CDR3 had no stop codons and remained in frame with V and J, and every other rearrangement counted as non-productive. Following IMGT convention, CDR3 was defined as the stretch from the second conserved V-encoded cysteine up to the conserved J-encoded phenylalanine. Sequences without an unambiguous match to a single V gene segment were excluded from the earlier analysis of approximately 600 of the donors. An earlier analysis of 450 to 650 of the donors called V segments functional above 56.7% productive rearrangements and segregating when the between-donor standard deviation exceeded 5%. To diagnose cytomegalovirus status from the catalog of TCR beta chain sequences, a statistical classification framework was built. In a later analysis, V and J genes were assigned by comparing TCR nucleotide sequences against IMGT/GENE-DB human TR gene sequences. In a later analysis, CDR3 sequences and most-parsimonious VDJ recombination scenarios were assigned using the TCRdist pipeline. In a later analysis, every TCR beta chain was defined by the combination of its CDR3 amino acid sequence and its V-gene family, and reads without a unique V-gene family were dropped. To address suspected cross-contamination and a sequencing artifact, a later analysis removed approximately 590 highly shared, low-generation-probability nucleotide sequences. In a later analysis, a clonal expansion index for each public chain was calculated from normalized within-repertoire ranks of inferred template counts. Generation probabilities in a later analysis came from a VDJ recombination model fitted to out-of-frame rearrangements, and those results were checked against IGoR. In a later analysis, TCR-TCR, TCR-HLA and TCR-CMV co-occurrence was scored with hypergeometric tests, and a repertoire-size bias correction was applied to TCR pairs. False discovery rates were estimated in a later analysis by permuting HLA or CMV assignments 20 times. In a later analysis, co-occurring TCRs were grouped using DBSCAN, and TCRdist sequence similarity was added for clustering within HLA-allele-positive subsets. Repertoires with fewer than 30,000 or more than 120,000 public chains, plus five repertoires with anomalous nucleotide sharing, were excluded from co-occurrence clustering. In its TCRdb copy, this immuneACCESS table keeps in-frame sequences only and misses some clones. Where compared with another copy, unresolved V genes explain less than half of these, and the others have no known cause. For V, J and clone size, that table is used; D and trimming come from the DNA. This sample comprises approximately 200,000 clones, about three quarters of them detected only once. The ten largest account for 15% to 19% of the sample.

The sequence derives from a man aged 40-55 years in good health and CMV-seronegative. The chain is encoded by TRBV28 joined to TRBJ2-5; a tentative D match to TRBD2 spans 5 bases. TRBJ2-7 matches the DNA end more closely, so the J call is doubtful. Material: PBMCs. In nucleotide form, the sequence is TGTGCCTCAGCAGTAGGACTTGCCTACGAGCAGTACTTC. It encodes CASAVGLAYEQYF.